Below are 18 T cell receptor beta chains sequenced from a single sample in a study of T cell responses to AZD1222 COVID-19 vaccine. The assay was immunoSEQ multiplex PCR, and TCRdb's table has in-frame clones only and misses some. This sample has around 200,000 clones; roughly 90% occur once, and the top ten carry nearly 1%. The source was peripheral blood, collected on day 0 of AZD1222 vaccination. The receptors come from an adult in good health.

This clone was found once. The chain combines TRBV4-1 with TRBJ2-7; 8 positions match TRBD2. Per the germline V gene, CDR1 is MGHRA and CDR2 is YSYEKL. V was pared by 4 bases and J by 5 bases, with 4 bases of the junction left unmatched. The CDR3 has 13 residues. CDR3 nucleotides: TGCGCCAGCAGCCGAGCGGGAGAGGACGAGCAGTACTTC. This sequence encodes CASSRAGEDEQYF.

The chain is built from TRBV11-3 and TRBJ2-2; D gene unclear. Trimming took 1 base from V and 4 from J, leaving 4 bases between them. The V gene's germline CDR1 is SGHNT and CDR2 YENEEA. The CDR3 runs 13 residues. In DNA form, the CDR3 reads TGTGCCAGCAGCTTAGGAGTCACCGGGGAGCTGTTTTTT. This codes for CASSLGVTGELFF.

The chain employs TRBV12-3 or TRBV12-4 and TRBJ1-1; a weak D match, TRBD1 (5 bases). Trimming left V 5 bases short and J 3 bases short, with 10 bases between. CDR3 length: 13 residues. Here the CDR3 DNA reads TGTGCCAGCAGTCGGACAATCTACACTGAAGCTTTCTTT. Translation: CASSRTIYTEAFF.

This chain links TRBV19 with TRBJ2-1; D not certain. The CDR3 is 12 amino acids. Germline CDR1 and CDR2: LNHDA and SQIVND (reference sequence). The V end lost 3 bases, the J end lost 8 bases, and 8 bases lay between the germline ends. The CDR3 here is CASSIASYEQFF. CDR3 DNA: TGTGCCAGTAGTATTGCTTCTTATGAGCAGTTCTTC.

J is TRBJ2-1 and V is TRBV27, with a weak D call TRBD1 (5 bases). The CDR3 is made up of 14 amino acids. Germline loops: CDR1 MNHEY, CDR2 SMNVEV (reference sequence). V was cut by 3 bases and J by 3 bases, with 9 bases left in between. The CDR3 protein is CASSLGRIYNEQFF. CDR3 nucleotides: TGTGCCAGCAGTTTGGGGCGGATCTACAATGAGCAGTTCTTC.

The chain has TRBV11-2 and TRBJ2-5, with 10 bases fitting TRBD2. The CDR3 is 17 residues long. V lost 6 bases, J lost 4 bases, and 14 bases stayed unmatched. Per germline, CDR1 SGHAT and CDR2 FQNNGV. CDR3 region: CASSPGGLAGVGETQYF. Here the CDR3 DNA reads TGTGCCAGCAGTCCCGGGGGGCTAGCGGGAGTGGGAGAGACCCAGTACTTC.

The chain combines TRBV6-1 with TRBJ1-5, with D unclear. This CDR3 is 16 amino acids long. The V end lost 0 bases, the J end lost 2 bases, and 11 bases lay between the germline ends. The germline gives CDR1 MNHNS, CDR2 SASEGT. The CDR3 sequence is CASSEAIWGGNQPQHF. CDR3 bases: TGTGCCAGCAGTGAAGCGATCTGGGGAGGCAATCAGCCCCAGCATTTT.

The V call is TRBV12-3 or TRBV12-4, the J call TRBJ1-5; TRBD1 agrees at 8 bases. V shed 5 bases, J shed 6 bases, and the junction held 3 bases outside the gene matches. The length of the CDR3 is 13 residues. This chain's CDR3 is CASSGTGVQPQHF. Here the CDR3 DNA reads TGTGCCAGCAGTGGGACAGGCGTTCAGCCCCAGCATTTT.

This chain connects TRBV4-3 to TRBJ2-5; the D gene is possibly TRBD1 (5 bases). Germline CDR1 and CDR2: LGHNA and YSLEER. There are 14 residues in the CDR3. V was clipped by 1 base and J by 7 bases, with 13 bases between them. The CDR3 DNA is TGCGCCAGCAGCCAAGGGGGCAGGGCCGGGACCCAGTACTTC. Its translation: CASSQGGRAGTQYF.

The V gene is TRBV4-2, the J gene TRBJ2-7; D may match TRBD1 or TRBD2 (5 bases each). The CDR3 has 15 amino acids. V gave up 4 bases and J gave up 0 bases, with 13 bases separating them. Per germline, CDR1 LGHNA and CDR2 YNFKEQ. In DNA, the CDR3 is TGTGCCAGCAGCCCCGGTGAGGGGATCTCCTACGAGCAGTACTTC. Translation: CASSPGEGISYEQYF.

The CDR3 protein is CASRGPAYEQYF. The DNA of the CDR3 is TGTGCCAGTAGGGGTCCGGCCTACGAGCAGTACTTC. This chain joins TRBV14 and TRBJ2-7; D may be TRBD1 (5 bases). V lost 9 bases and J lost 2, with 11 bases in between. From germline, CDR1 is SGHDN and CDR2 FVKESK. CDR3 length: 12 amino acids.

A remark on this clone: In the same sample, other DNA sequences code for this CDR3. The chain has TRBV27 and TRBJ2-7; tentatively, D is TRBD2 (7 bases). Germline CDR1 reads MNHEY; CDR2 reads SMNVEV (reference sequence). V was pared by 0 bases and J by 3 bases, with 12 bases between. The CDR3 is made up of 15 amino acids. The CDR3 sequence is CASSLSRGRGYEQYF. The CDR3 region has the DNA TGTGCCAGCAGTTTATCGCGGGGGCGCGGCTACGAGCAGTACTTC.

In DNA form, the CDR3 reads TGTGCCAGCTCACCAGGACGGACAGAAGCTTTCTTT. As protein: CASSPGRTEAFF. V gene TRBV18 combines with J gene TRBJ1-1; D perhaps matches TRBD1 (5 bases). The CDR3 sequence is 12 residues long. V lost 2 bases and J 8 bases, leaving 9 bases between the germline ends. CDR1 and CDR2 from the germline V gene are KGHSH and LQKENI. Full variable domain (remainder filled in from reference TRBV18 and TRBJ1-1): NAGVMQNPRHLVRRRGQEARLRCSPMKGHSHVYWYRQLPEEGLKFMVYLQKENIIDESGMPKERFSAEFPKEGPSILRIQQVVRGDSAAYFCASSPGRTEAFFGQGTRLTVV.

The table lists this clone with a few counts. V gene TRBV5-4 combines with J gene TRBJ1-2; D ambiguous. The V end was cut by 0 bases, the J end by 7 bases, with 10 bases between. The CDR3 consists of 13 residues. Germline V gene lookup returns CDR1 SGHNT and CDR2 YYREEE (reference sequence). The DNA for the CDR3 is TGTGCCAGCAGCTTGGATGGTGGCTTTGGCTACACCTTC. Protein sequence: CASSLDGGFGYTF.

For the CDR3, the DNA is TGTGCCAGCAGTTCATATGGACAGGGGTTGACCTACGAGCAGTACTTC. This encodes CASSSYGQGLTYEQYF. The rearrangement uses TRBV28 and TRBJ2-7; 9 bases are shared with TRBD1. V lost 4 bases, J lost 2 bases, and 9 bases stayed unmatched. The CDR3 totals 16 residues. Germline V lookup: CDR1 MDHEN, CDR2 SYDVKM.

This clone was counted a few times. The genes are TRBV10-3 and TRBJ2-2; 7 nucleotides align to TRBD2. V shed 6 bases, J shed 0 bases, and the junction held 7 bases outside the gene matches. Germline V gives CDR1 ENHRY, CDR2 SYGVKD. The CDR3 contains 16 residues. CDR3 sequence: CAISDPGTTNTGELFF. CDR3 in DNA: TGTGCCATCAGCGACCCCGGGACTACGAACACCGGGGAGCTGTTTTTT.

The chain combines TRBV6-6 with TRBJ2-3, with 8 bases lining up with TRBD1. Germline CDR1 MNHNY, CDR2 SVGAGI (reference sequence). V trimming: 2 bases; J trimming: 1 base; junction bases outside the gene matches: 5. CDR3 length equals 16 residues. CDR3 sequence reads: CASSYPRQGRTDTQYF. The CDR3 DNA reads TGTGCCAGCAGTTACCCCAGACAGGGGCGCACAGATACGCAGTATTTT.

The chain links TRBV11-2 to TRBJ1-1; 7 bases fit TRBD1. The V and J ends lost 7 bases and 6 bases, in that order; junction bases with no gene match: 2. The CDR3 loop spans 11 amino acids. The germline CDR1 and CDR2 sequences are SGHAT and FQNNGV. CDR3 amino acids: CASTGGPEAFF. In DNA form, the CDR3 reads TGTGCCAGCACAGGGGGGCCTGAAGCTTTCTTT.